This T cell receptor (beta chain) was recovered during a study of blood T cell repertoires in COVID-19. In the study overall: Sample material is recorded as cDNA or gDNA derived from T cells, B-cell-depleted T cells, or PBMCs.

As handled by the study authors: Reference gene primer amplification in the assay estimated nucleated cell counts. The data were produced by immunoSEQ multiplex PCR, yet TCRdb's version contains in-frame clones alone and is incomplete. The DNA was the basis for D and trimming; V, J and clone size are from that table. Found here are around 250,000 clones, roughly 80% of them singletons; the top ten hold less than 4%. V shed 0 bases and J shed 2 bases, with 11 bases lying between them. The CDR3 runs 15 residues. Germline CDR1 reads MNHEY; CDR2 reads SVGAGI. This clone was counted ten times or more. Sequencing was performed on peripheral blood. The TCR sequence derives from a woman aged 18-29 years with acute or convalescent COVID-19. The genes are TRBV6-5 and TRBJ2-7, with D possibly TRBD1 on 6 matching bases. The DNA of the CDR3 is TGTGCCAGCAGTTACTCGAGGACAGATCCCTACGAGCAGTACTTC. This sequence encodes CASSYSRTDPYEQYF.